This T cell receptor beta chain was identified in a study of T cell responses to AZD1222 COVID-19 vaccine. Study-wide background: Samples with a second dose at about 4 or about 12 weeks were pooled together.

Comment on this clone: Antigen unknown.

In germline, CDR1 is SGHRS, CDR2 YFSETQ. Trimming took 4 bases from V and 6 from J, leaving 20 bases between them. There are 16 residues in the CDR3. Notes on the study in general: At 160-218 and 743-854, vaccine-associated CD4 TCRs were dominant, and they spanned spike. Clonal diversity may have been underestimated in mostly white British donors. Repertoire sampling happened only post peak T cell response.

Clones were read by immunoSEQ multiplex PCR, and TCRdb kept only the in-frame ones, dropping some. The data show about 170,000 clones, approximately 95% seen once. The V and J genes are TRBV5-1 and TRBJ1-5; TRBD1 is a possible D gene (6 bases). Sequences were derived from peripheral blood, sampled on day 0 of AZD1222 vaccination. This sequence originates from an adult in good health. The DNA for the CDR3 is TGCGCCAGCAGCCCCCAGGGAGGCGAGGGGGGTCAGCCCCAGCATTTT. Amino acids: CASSPQGGEGGQPQHF. Complete variable domain (other parts from reference TRBV5-1 and TRBJ1-5): KAGVTQTPRYLIKTRGQQVTLSCSPISGHRSVSWYQQTPGQGLQFLFEYFSETQRNKGNFPGRFSGRQFSNSRSEMNVSTLELGDSALYLCASSPQGGEGGQPQHFGDGTRLSIL.